The entry below describes one T cell receptor beta chain. Its specificity is not known. These data come from a study of Ad26.COV2.S vaccination and SARS-CoV-2 variants. Study background: The study gave Ad26.COV2.S intramuscularly, once or twice 56 days apart.

TCRdb's table, derived via immunoSEQ multiplex PCR, lists solely in-frame clones and lacks some. Found here are around 450,000 clones, 85% to 90% of them singletons; the top ten hold approximately 2.5%. CDR3 size: 12 residues. V was clipped by 5 bases and J by 3 bases, with 7 bases between them. Germline V gene lookup returns CDR1 PRHDT and CDR2 FYEKMQ (reference sequence). The study's findings and limits: After vaccination, reports described spike-specific CD8+ and CD4+ T cell responses as showing substantial breadth. Vaccinated individuals (as opposed to placebo recipients) had higher spike-specific TCR breadth. Whether participants received vaccine or placebo, their non-spike TCR breadth was similar.

The treatment: 15 to 20 received Ad26.COV2.S at low or high dose, single or two shots; roughly 5 received placebo; per-sample allocation not given. Specimens were obtained on day 63 following the first vaccine or placebo injection. The sequence was collected from a person aged 18 to 65 who received the Ad26.COV2.S COVID-19 vaccine or a placebo. The material sequenced was peripheral blood, taken in a trial of Ad26.COV2.S vaccine versus placebo. The chain has TRBV13 and TRBJ1-1, with D maybe TRBD1 (5 bases). CDR3 DNA: TGTGCCAGCAGCCCGACAGACACTGAAGCTTTCTTT. Translation: CASSPTDTEAFF.